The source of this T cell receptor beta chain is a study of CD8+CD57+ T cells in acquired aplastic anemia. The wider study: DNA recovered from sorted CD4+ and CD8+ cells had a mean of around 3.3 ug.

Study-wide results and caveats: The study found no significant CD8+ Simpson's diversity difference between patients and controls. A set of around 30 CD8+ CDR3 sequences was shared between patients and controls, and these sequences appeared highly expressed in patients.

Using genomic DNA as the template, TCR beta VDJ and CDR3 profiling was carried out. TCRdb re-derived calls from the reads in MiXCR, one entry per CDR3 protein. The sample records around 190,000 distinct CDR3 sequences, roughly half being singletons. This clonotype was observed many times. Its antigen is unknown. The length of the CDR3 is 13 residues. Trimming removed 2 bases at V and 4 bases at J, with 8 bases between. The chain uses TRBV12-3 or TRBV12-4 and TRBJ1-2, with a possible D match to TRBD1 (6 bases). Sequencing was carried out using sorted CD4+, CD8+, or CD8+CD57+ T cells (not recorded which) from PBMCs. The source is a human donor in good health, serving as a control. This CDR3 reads CASSLQGFYGYTF. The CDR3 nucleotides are TGTGCCAGCAGTTTACAGGGGTTCTATGGCTACACCTTC.